The clone carrying this T cell receptor (beta chain) has at least ten counts. As yet, its antigen is unknown. The V and J ends lost 5 bases and 7 bases, in that order; junction bases with no gene match: 7. Germline V gives CDR1 MDHEN, CDR2 SYDVKM. CDR3 length: 14 amino acids. This specimen belongs to a study of early T cells in non-severe SARS-CoV-2 infection. cDNA molecules, individually, were tagged with unique molecular identifiers. TCRdb ran MiXCR on the 5' RACE reads and lists one entry per CDR3 protein. The sample lists 28,000 or so distinct CDR3 sequences, 5.3% occurring once. Study-level results: In VDJdb matching, anti-spike CD8 responses were favored while private and CD4 specificities went missing.

The chain links TRBV28 to TRBJ1-5; 8 bases fit TRBD1. The sample consisted of whole blood. The clonotype was recovered from an adult who was a healthcare worker with PCR-confirmed SARS-CoV-2 infection or an uninfected control (not recorded which). The CDR3 nucleotides are TGTGCCAGCAGTCTACAGGGGGAGAGGCAGCCCCAGCATTTT. This encodes CASSLQGERQPQHF.